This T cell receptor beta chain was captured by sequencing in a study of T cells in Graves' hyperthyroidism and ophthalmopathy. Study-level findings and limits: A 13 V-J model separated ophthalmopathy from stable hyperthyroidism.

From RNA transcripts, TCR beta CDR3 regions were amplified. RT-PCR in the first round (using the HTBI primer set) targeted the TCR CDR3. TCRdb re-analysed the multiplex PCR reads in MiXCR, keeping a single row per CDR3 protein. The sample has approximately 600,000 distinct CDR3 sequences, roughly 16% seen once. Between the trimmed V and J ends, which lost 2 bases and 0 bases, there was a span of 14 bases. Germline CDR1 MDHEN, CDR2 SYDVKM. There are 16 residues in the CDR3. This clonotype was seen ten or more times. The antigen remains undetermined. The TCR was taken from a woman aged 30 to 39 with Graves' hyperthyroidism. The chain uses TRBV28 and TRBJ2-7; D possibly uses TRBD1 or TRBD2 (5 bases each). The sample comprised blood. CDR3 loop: CASSLLGDPLSYEQYF. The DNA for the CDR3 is TGTGCCAGCAGTTTACTGGGGGATCCCCTCTCCTACGAGCAGTACTTC.